The 23 T cell receptor beta chains presented below share a single source sample, sequenced in a study of neurological immune-mediated disorders. TCRdb used MiXCR to reprocess the 5' RACE reads, holding one entry per CDR3 protein. The table has 46,000 or so distinct CDR3 sequences, 4.5% seen once. Sequences were obtained from PBMCs. These receptors all come from a woman in her sixties with multiple sclerosis.

The chain recombines TRBV10-3 with TRBJ2-3; D is unclear. The germline gives CDR1 ENHRY, CDR2 SYGVKD. This CDR3 has 13 amino acids. V lost 3 bases to trimming and J lost 1 base, with 5 bases between them. Here the CDR3 reads CAISEPGTDTQYF. The CDR3 DNA sequence: TGTGCCATCAGTGAACCCGGCACAGATACGCAGTATTTT.

This clonotype was picked up a small number of times. The gene calls are TRBV20-1 and TRBJ1-4, with D possibly matching TRBD1 (6 bases). Germline V gene lookup returns CDR1 DFQATT and CDR2 SNEGSKA (reference sequence). V lost 1 base and J lost 8, with 23 bases in between. This CDR3 is 17 amino acids long. CDR3 sequence: CSARVNAGDNSFEKLFF. The CDR3 nucleotides are TGCAGTGCTAGAGTAAATGCGGGGGACAACTCTTTCGAAAAACTGTTTTTT.

This clonotype has more than one count but fewer than ten. The V call is TRBV20-1, the J call TRBJ2-5; D possibly corresponds to TRBD1 (5 bases). CDR1 DFQATT and CDR2 SNEGSKA come from the germline V gene (reference sequence). V shed 6 bases and J shed 5 bases, with 13 bases lying between them. This CDR3 has 12 residues. CDR3 DNA: TGCAGTGCAACCAGGGTGCGGGAGACCCAGTACTTC. This gives the protein CSATRVRETQYF.

This chain links TRBV10-3 with TRBJ1-2; 10 nucleotides agree with TRBD1. The germline CDR1 and CDR2 sequences are ENHRY and SYGVKD. After removal of 11 bases from V and 6 bases from J, the junction contained 12 bases not matched to a gene. This CDR3 region has 14 residues. The CDR3 here is CAASTGGSVHGYTF. CDR3 nucleotide sequence: TGTGCCGCGTCGACAGGGGGCTCAGTCCATGGCTACACCTTC.

This clonotype was detected many times. This rearrangement joins TRBV20-1 to TRBJ1-1; maybe TRBD1 (6 bases). V was pared by 2 bases and J by 2 bases, with 12 bases between. This CDR3 contains 14 residues. CDR1 DFQATT and CDR2 SNEGSKA come from the germline V gene (reference sequence). CDR3 sequence: CSARSNRANTEAFF. Written as DNA, the CDR3 is TGCAGTGCTAGATCCAACAGGGCTAACACTGAAGCTTTCTTT.

V is TRBV20-1 and J is TRBJ1-2, with 9 bases lining up with TRBD1. The germline V gene has CDR1 DFQATT and CDR2 SNEGSKA (reference sequence). The J segment lost 8 bases and the V segment lost 6 bases, leaving 7 bases of the junction unmatched. CDR3 size: 12 residues. The CDR3 region has the DNA TGCAGTGCCGGGGACAGGGTGGTCGGCTACACCTTC. Translated: CSAGDRVVGYTF.

This clonotype ranks as medium-sized. The chain couples TRBV12-3 or TRBV12-4 to TRBJ2-3; 10 bases are shared with TRBD1. CDR3 size: 15 residues. V shed 7 bases, J shed 5 bases, and the junction held 9 bases outside the gene matches. Here the CDR3 DNA reads TGTGCCAGCACAAGAAGACAGGGGGCTGGAGATACGCAGTATTTT. It specifies CASTRRQGAGDTQYF.

The table lists this clonotype with many counts. The V and J genes are TRBV4-3 and TRBJ2-6; 7 bases map to TRBD1. The trim removed 2 bases at V and 1 base at J, leaving 5 bases unmatched. CDR3 size: 17 residues. Per the germline V gene, CDR1 is LGHNA and CDR2 is YSLEER. Here the CDR3 DNA reads TGCGCCAGCAGCCAACAGAGGGGGCGGTCTGGGGCCAACGTCCTGACTTTC. Translating gives CASSQQRGRSGANVLTF.

This clonotype was counted many times. The chain recombines TRBV18 with TRBJ1-4; no firm D call. The CDR3 has 15 residues. Germline loops: CDR1 KGHSH, CDR2 LQKENI. Trimming took 4 bases from V and 0 from J, leaving 9 bases between them. CDR3 protein: CASSLNVATNEKLFF. Here the CDR3 DNA reads TGTGCCAGCTCACTAAACGTTGCAACTAATGAAAAACTGTTTTTT.

This clonotype was counted ten times or more. This chain uses TRBV11-2 with TRBJ1-6; no definite D call. In germline, CDR1 is SGHAT, CDR2 FQNNGV. The CDR3 is 14 amino acids. V was pared by 3 bases and J by 8 bases, with 11 bases between. The CDR3 sequence is CASSFEGGYSPLHF. In DNA, the CDR3 is TGTGCCAGCAGCTTTGAGGGCGGTTATTCACCCCTCCACTTT. The whole variable domain, filled in from reference TRBV11-2 and TRBJ1-6, reads EAGVAQSPRYKIIEKRQSVAFWCNPISGHATLYWYQQILGQGPKLLIQFQNNGVVDDSQLPKDRFSAERLKGVDSTLKIQPAKLEDSAVYLCASSFEGGYSPLHFGNGTRLTVT.

This clonotype has a count of ten or more. The chain joins TRBV12-3 or TRBV12-4 to TRBJ1-1; D might be TRBD1 (6 bases). V gave up 6 bases and J gave up 7 bases, with 18 bases separating them. The CDR3 spans 14 residues. As DNA, the CDR3 is TGTGCCAGCAGCAACAAGGGACACCCATTTGAAGCTTTCTTT. It specifies CASSNKGHPFEAFF.

This clonotype was found a few times. V gene TRBV20-1 combines with J gene TRBJ1-2; tentative D call: TRBD1 (5 bases). Trimming took off 5 bases at V and 7 bases at J, with 17 bases between the two ends. This CDR3 has 13 residues. The germline gives CDR1 DFQATT, CDR2 SNEGSKA (reference sequence). This CDR3 is CSAPPPDRVGYTF. CDR3 DNA: TGCAGTGCTCCGCCCCCCGACAGAGTTGGCTACACCTTC.

This clonotype was observed at least ten times. V usage is TRBV20-1 and J usage is TRBJ2-3; TRBD2 aligns across 9 bases. The CDR3 spans 18 residues. Looked up from germline, CDR1 is DFQATT and CDR2 is SNEGSKA (reference sequence). V lost 8 bases, J lost 0 bases, and 18 bases stayed unmatched. CDR3 protein: CSLWRLRGGTSSTDTQYF. In DNA, the CDR3 is TGCAGTTTATGGCGGCTCAGGGGGGGGACTAGCAGCACAGATACGCAGTATTTT.

This clonotype was recorded at least ten times. This sequence joins TRBV20-1 and TRBJ1-2; D is perhaps TRBD1 (6 bases). The CDR3 runs to 13 residues. CDR1 is DFQATT, CDR2 SNEGSKA, per germline (reference sequence). Trimming took 1 base from V and 2 from J, leaving 8 bases between them. CDR3 nucleotide sequence: TGCAGTGCTAGAGGGACAGCCAACTATGGCTACACCTTC. It is translated as CSARGTANYGYTF.

This clonotype was seen only a few times. The chain employs TRBV7-3 and TRBJ2-1, with 14 bases aligning to TRBD2. Germline V gene sequence: CDR1 SGHTA, CDR2 FQGTGA. The CDR3 length is 18 residues. V lost 4 bases to trimming and J lost 0 bases; unmatched junction nucleotides: 5. CDR3 sequence reads: CASSSRTSGGSSYNEQFF. The CDR3, as DNA: TGTGCCAGCAGCTCCAGGACTAGCGGGGGGAGCTCCTACAATGAGCAGTTCTTC.

This clonotype has ten or more counts. The J gene is TRBJ2-3, the V gene TRBV4-3; possible D gene TRBD2, 6 bases. In germline, CDR1 is LGHNA, CDR2 YSLEER. Trimming stripped 4 bases from V and 0 bases from J, with 11 bases between. This CDR3 spans 15 amino acids. The CDR3 is CASSLTGTSTDTQYF. The CDR3 region has the DNA TGCGCCAGCAGCCTGACCGGGACTAGCACAGATACGCAGTATTTT.

The chain combines TRBV7-2 with TRBJ2-1, with a possible D match to TRBD2 (5 bases). This CDR3 contains 11 residues. Germline V gene sequence: CDR1 SGHTA, CDR2 FQGNSA. Trimming cost V 8 bases and J 9 bases, with 11 bases left between them. The CDR3 reads CASALALEQFF. The CDR3 DNA reads TGTGCCAGCGCCTTAGCGCTTGAGCAGTTCTTC.

This clonotype was picked up many times. The CDR3 DNA follows: TGTGCCAGCAGCTTAGACAATCAGCCCCAGCATTTT. It translates to CASSLDNQPQHF. The rearrangement joins TRBV7-9 to TRBJ1-5; D ambiguous. Trimming shortened V by 1 base and J by 3 bases, and 1 base separated the two germline ends. CDR1 and CDR2 from the germline V gene are SEHNR and FQNEAQ (reference sequence). CDR3 length: 12 residues.

This clonotype came up many times. The rearrangement uses TRBV29-1 and TRBJ1-2; D is undetermined. Germline V CDR1 and CDR2: SQVTM, ANQGSEA. The CDR3 extends over 11 amino acids. The V end lost 4 bases, the J end lost 4 bases, and 7 bases lay between the germline ends. The CDR3 bases are TGCAGCGTTGTCGACGGCTATGGCTACACCTTC. Amino acids: CSVVDGYGYTF.

This clonotype was seen repeatedly, ten times or more. The chain is built from TRBV5-5 and TRBJ1-2; 9 bases align to TRBD1. Germline V CDR1 and CDR2: SGHKS, YYEKEE (reference sequence). This CDR3 has 15 amino acids. V lost 1 base to trimming and J lost 4 bases; unmatched junction nucleotides: 5. CDR3 in DNA: TGTGCCAGCAGCTTGAGGGCGGGACAGGGCTATGGCTACACCTTC. It codes for CASSLRAGQGYGYTF.

This clonotype was detected ten times or more. The chain combines TRBV12-3 or TRBV12-4 with TRBJ2-7; no firm D call. The CDR3 contains 15 residues. Trimming stripped 5 bases from V and 2 bases from J, with 16 bases between. CDR3 protein: CASSQHSRSTYEQYF. The CDR3 nucleotides read TGTGCCAGCAGTCAGCACAGCCGGAGCACCTACGAGCAGTACTTC.

This clonotype showed up many times. The rearrangement links TRBV24-1 to TRBJ1-1; TRBD1 matches at 7 bases. This CDR3 contains 15 residues. Losses at the gene ends were 2 bases for V and 3 bases for J; bases not matched to a gene: 5. Germline V gene sequence: CDR1 KGHDR, CDR2 SFDVKD. CDR3 DNA: TGTGCCACCAGTGATTGGGACAGTTGGTACACTGAAGCTTTCTTT. Translated: CATSDWDSWYTEAFF.

There are many counts of this clonotype. The chain couples TRBV6-2 or TRBV6-3 to TRBJ1-5; 8 nucleotides match TRBD1. The V and J ends lost 2 bases and 7 bases, in that order; junction bases with no gene match: 7. The CDR3 extends over 15 amino acids. Germline V gives CDR1 MNHEY, CDR2 SVGEGT. CDR3: CASSYPDRVLQPQHF. The CDR3, as DNA: TGTGCCAGCAGTTACCCGGACAGGGTTTTGCAGCCCCAGCATTTT.